Described below is a single T cell receptor beta chain sequence and its context. The antigen is not known. The length of the CDR3 is 14 residues. Unmatched junction bases numbered 3, after V lost 6 bases and J lost 2 bases. The germline V gene has CDR1 SNHLY and CDR2 FYNNEI. The sample is drawn from a study of T cells after yellow fever vaccination. Whole-study context: When fractions had low cell numbers, they were prepared with SMART-Seq v4 Ultra Low Input. Broader study findings: The booster response re-showed most primary clones: approximately 95% CD4, approximately 86% CD8. Clonotypes found in both CD4 and CD8 compartments made up a small share.

Production of TCR cDNA was by 5'RACE template switching, which also added a universal primer site and UMIs. TCRdb independently ran MiXCR on the 5' RACE reads; one entry per CDR3 protein. The sample includes 350,000 to 550,000 distinct CDR3 sequences, over 15% of them seen just once. The sequences come from PBMCs, collected before the yellow fever booster vaccination. This clonotype was sampled from a young man who received the YFV17D yellow fever vaccine. This chain links TRBV2 with TRBJ1-5; TRBD1 aligns across 8 bases. The CDR3 sequence: CASRETGGNQPQHF. The CDR3 region has the DNA TGTGCCAGCAGGGAGACAGGGGGCAATCAGCCCCAGCATTTT. Using reference TRBV2 and TRBJ1-5 for the parts outside the CDR3, the full variable domain is EPEVTQTPSHQVTQMGQEVILRCVPISNHLYFYWYRQILGQKVEFLVSFYNNEISEKSEIFDDQFSVERPDGSNFTLKIRSTKLEDSAMYFCASRETGGNQPQHFGDGTRLSIL.